Below, 29 T cell receptor beta chains from the same sample are listed, as sequenced in a study of blood T cell repertoires in COVID-19. Produced via immunoSEQ multiplex PCR; TCRdb's table is partial and in-frame only. Seen here are a few hundred thousand clones, about 85% observed once, and the top ten hold 2% to 3%. The source material was peripheral blood. These receptor sequences come from a man aged 18 to 29 with active or convalescent COVID-19.

This chain uses TRBV5-1 with TRBJ2-3; D gene ambiguous. In germline, CDR1 is SGHRS, CDR2 YFSETQ. Trimming pared 3 bases from V and 2 bases from J, leaving 4 bases between. The CDR3 loop spans 12 amino acids. The CDR3 reads CASSSDTDTQYF. CDR3 DNA: TGCGCCAGCAGCTCAGACACAGATACGCAGTATTTT.

The chain recombines TRBV10-1 with TRBJ1-6; no firm D call. V shed 3 bases and J shed 5 bases, with 8 bases lying between them. There are 14 residues in the CDR3. The germline CDR1 and CDR2 sequences are WNHNN and SYGVQD (reference sequence). CDR3 nucleotide sequence: TGCGCCAGCAGTGACCAGGTGGATAATTCACCCCTCCACTTT. It encodes CASSDQVDNSPLHF.

The chain couples TRBV10-3 to TRBJ1-3; 9 bases agree with TRBD1. This CDR3 has 13 residues. J lost 8 bases, V lost 10 bases, and 9 bases had no gene match. Germline V lookup: CDR1 ENHRY, CDR2 SYGVKD. As DNA, the CDR3 is TGTGCCAGCCGGGACAGGGCCCAGGACACCATATATTTT. Its translation: CASRDRAQDTIYF.

The chain carries TRBV20-1 and TRBJ1-1, with D uncertain. CDR1 DFQATT and CDR2 SNEGSKA come from the germline V gene (reference sequence). This CDR3 is built from 11 residues. V lost 5 bases and J lost 4, with 8 bases in between. CDR3 sequence reads: CSALGGTEAFF. The CDR3 DNA is TGCAGTGCTCTAGGAGGCACTGAAGCTTTCTTT.

The chain couples TRBV12-3 or TRBV12-4 to TRBJ2-3; D is ambiguous. V was shortened by 5 bases and J by 2 bases, with 8 bases between the two germline ends. The CDR3 has 13 residues. The CDR3 loop is CASSPGNTDTQYF. CDR3 in DNA: TGTGCCAGCAGTCCGGGTAACACAGATACGCAGTATTTT.

This chain joins TRBV7-2 and TRBJ2-5; 7 bases line up with TRBD2. Per germline, CDR1 SGHTA and CDR2 FQGNSA. This CDR3 region has 16 residues. The V gene end was trimmed by 3 bases and the J gene end by 2 bases; junction bases not matched to a gene: 9. As DNA, the CDR3 is TGTGCCAGCAGCTTGATGGGGGGGACCCTTCAAGAGACCCAGTACTTC. Residues: CASSLMGGTLQETQYF.

The rearrangement uses TRBV6-4 and TRBJ1-5; TRBD1 is a possible D gene (6 bases). CDR1 is MRHNA and CDR2 is SNTAGT in the germline V gene. This CDR3 comprises 16 residues. The V gene lost 2 bases and the J gene lost 5 bases, with 16 bases spanning the gap. CDR3 residues: CASSDGPRDTHQPQHF. The CDR3 region has the DNA TGTGCCAGCAGTGACGGCCCCCGGGACACCCATCAGCCCCAGCATTTT.

This chain uses TRBV5-1 with TRBJ1-1; no definite D call. CDR3 size: 15 residues. Deletions cut 0 bases from V and 3 bases from J, with 12 bases between. Germline loops: CDR1 SGHRS, CDR2 YFSETQ. CDR3 region: CASSLAGRWDTEAFF. The CDR3 DNA reads TGCGCCAGCAGCTTGGCTGGGAGATGGGACACTGAAGCTTTCTTT. Full variable domain (outside the CDR3, taken from reference TRBV5-1 and TRBJ1-1): KAGVTQTPRYLIKTRGQQVTLSCSPISGHRSVSWYQQTPGQGLQFLFEYFSETQRNKGNFPGRFSGRQFSNSRSEMNVSTLELGDSALYLCASSLAGRWDTEAFFGQGTRLTVV.

The chain has TRBV5-1 and TRBJ2-7; D perhaps matches TRBD1 (6 bases). The germline V and J ends were trimmed by 4 bases and 7 bases, with 21 bases remaining between them. This CDR3 comprises 15 residues. The germline V gene has CDR1 SGHRS and CDR2 YFSETQ. The CDR3 sequence: CASSTTPDSTGEQYF. Written as DNA, the CDR3 is TGCGCCAGCAGCACGACCCCGGACAGCACGGGGGAGCAGTACTTC.

This clone has more than one count but fewer than ten. The chain joins TRBV4-2 to TRBJ2-1; the match to TRBD1 covers 11 bases. Looked up from germline, CDR1 is LGHNA and CDR2 is YNFKEQ. Trimming at V came to 1 base and at J to 4 bases, leaving 0 bases not matched to a gene. The CDR3 contains 15 residues. The DNA of the CDR3 is TGTGCCAGCAGCCAAGGGGACAGGGGGTACAATGAGCAGTTCTTC. It codes for CASSQGDRGYNEQFF.

This clone was seen only once. The V gene is TRBV29-1, the J gene TRBJ2-7; D is possibly TRBD2 (5 bases). Germline CDR1 SQVTM, CDR2 ANQGSEA. The V gene lost 4 bases and the J gene lost 7 bases, with 17 bases spanning the gap. The CDR3 extends over 13 amino acids. The CDR3 loop is CSVVGGLEAEQYF. DNA for the CDR3: TGCAGCGTTGTGGGCGGGCTCGAAGCTGAGCAGTACTTC.

The chain recombines TRBV7-9 with TRBJ2-3; tentative D call: TRBD1 (5 bases). Trimming removed 5 bases from V and 0 bases from J, with 15 bases in between. The CDR3 totals 16 residues. In germline, CDR1 is SEHNR, CDR2 FQNEAQ (reference sequence). This chain's CDR3 is CASSPRAQASTDTQYF. DNA of the CDR3: TGTGCCAGCAGCCCCCGGGCACAGGCTAGCACAGATACGCAGTATTTT.

The chain uses TRBV6-5 and TRBJ1-5, with D tentatively TRBD1 (6 bases). The CDR3 is made up of 14 amino acids. Germline loops: CDR1 MNHEY, CDR2 SVGAGI. Trimming removed 6 bases at V and 3 bases at J, with 12 bases between. The CDR3 here is CASRLTGPNQPQHF. As DNA, the CDR3 is TGTGCCAGCAGGTTAACAGGGCCCAATCAGCCCCAGCATTTT.

The chain uses TRBV5-8 and TRBJ2-3; TRBD1 is a possible D gene (6 bases). V gave up 4 bases and J gave up 2 bases, with 17 bases separating them. CDR3 size: 16 residues. Germline V lookup: CDR1 SGHTS, CDR2 YDEGEE. DNA of the CDR3: TGTGCCAGCAGCCTCCTAGGGACACGTAACACAGATACGCAGTATTTT. It codes for CASSLLGTRNTDTQYF.

The V call is TRBV9, the J call TRBJ2-3, with 7 bases fitting TRBD1. This CDR3 is built from 15 residues. J gave up 3 bases and V 0 bases, and 4 bases lay outside the gene matches. The V gene's germline CDR1 is SGDLS and CDR2 YYNGEE. CDR3 bases: TGTGCCAGCAGCGTAGAAGGGGGCCCGACAGATACGCAGTATTTT. Its translation is CASSVEGGPTDTQYF. Full variable domain (outside the CDR3, taken from reference TRBV9 and TRBJ2-3): DSGVTQTPKHLITATGQRVTLRCSPRSGDLSVYWYQQSLDQGLQFLIQYYNGEERAKGNILERFSAQQFPDLHSELNLSSLELGDSALYFCASSVEGGPTDTQYFGPGTRLTVL.

The chain has TRBV5-4 and TRBJ2-7, with TRBD1 matching over 8 bases. The CDR3 runs 14 residues. The J segment lost 3 bases and the V segment lost 3 bases, leaving 5 bases of the junction unmatched. Germline CDR1 is SGHNT and CDR2 is YYREEE (reference sequence). CDR3 DNA sequence: TGTGCCAGCAGCTACGGACAGGGTGACTACGAGCAGTACTTC. This codes for CASSYGQGDYEQYF.

The chain joins TRBV29-1 to TRBJ2-5; tentatively, D is TRBD2 (6 bases). Trimming shortened V by 4 bases and J by 5 bases, and 11 bases separated the two germline ends. CDR1 is SQVTM, CDR2 ANQGSEA, per germline. The CDR3 contains 12 residues. The CDR3 region has the DNA TGCAGCGTTGGGGGGGAAGTGGAGACCCAGTACTTC. It codes for CSVGGEVETQYF. The variable domain in full, completed from reference TRBV29-1 and TRBJ2-5, reads SAVISQKPSRDICQRGTSLTIQCQVDSQVTMMFWYRQQPGQSLTLIATANQGSEATYESGFVIDKFPISRPNLTFSTLTVSNMSPEDSSIYLCSVGGEVETQYFGPGTRLLVL.

The CDR3 bases are TGTGCCAGCAGTTTCCCGGGGGCAGGGGGGACCGGGGAGCTGTTTTTT. Translated, it gives CASSFPGAGGTGELFF. The chain carries TRBV27 and TRBJ2-2; possible D gene TRBD1, 7 bases. With 3 bases removed from V and 5 bases from J, the gap between germline ends came to 16 bases. CDR1 and CDR2 from the germline V gene are MNHEY and SMNVEV (reference sequence). CDR3 size: 16 residues.

A single count supports this clone. The V and J genes are TRBV19 and TRBJ2-7, with D possibly being TRBD2 (6 bases). This CDR3 spans 15 amino acids. With 4 bases removed from V and 0 bases from J, the gap between germline ends came to 13 bases. Germline V CDR1 and CDR2: LNHDA, SQIVND (reference sequence). The DNA for the CDR3 is TGTGCCAGTAGTAGGACGCGGGACCCCTCCTACGAGCAGTACTTC. Amino acid sequence: CASSRTRDPSYEQYF.

CDR3 residues: CASRRVGSTNEKLFF. The CDR3 DNA reads as TGTGCCAGCCGCAGGGTGGGGTCTACTAATGAAAAACTGTTTTTT. The rearrangement links TRBV2 to TRBJ1-4, with D possibly matching TRBD1 (5 bases). This CDR3 has 15 amino acids. Germline CDR1 is SNHLY and CDR2 is FYNNEI. Trimming took off 8 bases at V and 2 bases at J, with 15 bases between the two ends.

This rearrangement joins TRBV7-8 to TRBJ2-7; 7 nucleotides align to TRBD2. V shed 1 base and J 2 bases; nucleotides not matched to a gene: 8. CDR3 length: 16 residues. The germline V gene has CDR1 SGHVS and CDR2 FQNEAQ. Written as DNA, the CDR3 is TGTGCCAGCAGCTTAGTGCGAGCGGGACCCACCTACGAGCAGTACTTC. Translating gives CASSLVRAGPTYEQYF.

The chain combines TRBV10-3 with TRBJ2-3, with no clear D. CDR3 length: 13 residues. Germline assignment: CDR1 ENHRY and CDR2 SYGVKD. Between the trimmed V and J ends, which lost 6 bases and 2 bases, there was a span of 9 bases. CDR3 loop: CAISAPVTDTQYF. The CDR3 bases are TGTGCCATCAGCGCCCCAGTCACAGATACGCAGTATTTT.

The chain carries TRBV4-1 and TRBJ1-5, with a weak D call TRBD1 (5 bases). V was cut by 4 bases and J by 1 base, with 14 bases left in between. Looked up from germline, CDR1 is MGHRA and CDR2 is YSYEKL. The CDR3 spans 16 residues. CDR3 in amino acids: CASSLPMGGSNQPQHF. The CDR3 DNA sequence: TGCGCCAGCAGCCTCCCCATGGGGGGAAGCAATCAGCCCCAGCATTTT.

The chain uses TRBV6-5 and TRBJ1-3; a possible D gene is TRBD1 (6 bases). CDR1 MNHEY and CDR2 SVGAGI come from the germline V gene. The CDR3 length is 15 residues. V was clipped by 10 bases and J by 2 bases, with 18 bases between them. The CDR3 loop is CATKRGGRTGNTIYF. The CDR3 bases are TGTGCCACCAAGCGGGGGGGGCGGACTGGAAACACCATATATTTT.

This rearrangement joins TRBV6-2 or TRBV6-3 to TRBJ2-1; 13 bases agree with TRBD2. This CDR3 has 16 residues. J gave up 5 bases and V 6 bases, and 7 bases lay outside the gene matches. Looked up from germline, CDR1 is MNHEY and CDR2 is SVGEGT. The CDR3 DNA follows: TGTGCCAGCAGCGGACTAGCGGGAGCATCTGACAATGAGCAGTTCTTC. This codes for CASSGLAGASDNEQFF.

V is TRBV25-1 and J is TRBJ2-1, with 7 bases fitting TRBD2. CDR3 size: 14 residues. After removal of 3 bases from V and 2 bases from J, the junction contained 1 base not matched to a gene. The germline V gene has CDR1 MGHDK and CDR2 SYGVNS. The CDR3: CASSEREPYNEQFF. The CDR3 nucleotides are TGTGCCAGCAGTGAGCGGGAGCCCTACAATGAGCAGTTCTTC.

This chain joins TRBV7-2 and TRBJ2-7; possibly TRBD1 for D (5 bases). The CDR3 spans 16 residues. CDR1 is SGHTA, CDR2 FQGNSA, per germline. The V end was cut by 4 bases, the J end by 5 bases, with 21 bases between. CDR3: CASSYGGSRAKNEQYF. The CDR3 DNA reads as TGTGCCAGCAGCTACGGCGGATCCAGGGCTAAAAACGAGCAGTACTTC.

This chain links TRBV6-5 with TRBJ2-7; 10 bases agree with TRBD1. The CDR3 has 13 amino acids. Germline V lookup: CDR1 MNHEY, CDR2 SVGAGI. J gave up 5 bases and V 7 bases, and 5 bases lay outside the gene matches. CDR3 in amino acids: CASTLTGGHEQYF. As DNA, the CDR3 is TGTGCCAGCACCTTGACAGGGGGCCACGAGCAGTACTTC.

This rearrangement joins TRBV4-3 to TRBJ2-7; tentatively, D is TRBD2 (7 bases). The CDR3 is 15 residues long. Trimming cost V 0 bases and J 6 bases, with 15 bases left between them. Germline V CDR1 and CDR2: LGHNA, YSLEER. The CDR3 nucleotides are TGCGCCAGCAGCCAAGATACGGGGGGCGCGGGCGAGCAGTACTTC. Its translation: CASSQDTGGAGEQYF.